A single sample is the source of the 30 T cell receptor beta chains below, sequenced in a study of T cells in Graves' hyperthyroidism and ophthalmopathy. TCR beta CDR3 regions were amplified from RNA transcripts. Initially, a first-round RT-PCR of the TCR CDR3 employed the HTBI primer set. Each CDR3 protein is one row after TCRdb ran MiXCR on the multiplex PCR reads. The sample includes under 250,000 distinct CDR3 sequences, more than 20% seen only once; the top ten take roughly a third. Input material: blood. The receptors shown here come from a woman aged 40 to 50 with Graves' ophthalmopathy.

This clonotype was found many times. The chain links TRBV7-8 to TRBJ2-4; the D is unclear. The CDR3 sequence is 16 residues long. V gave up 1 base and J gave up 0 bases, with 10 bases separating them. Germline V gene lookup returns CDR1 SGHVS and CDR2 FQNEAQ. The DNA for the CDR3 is TGTGCCAGCAGCTTAGGATTCAGTCTAGCCAAAAACATTCAGTACTTC. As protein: CASSLGFSLAKNIQYF.

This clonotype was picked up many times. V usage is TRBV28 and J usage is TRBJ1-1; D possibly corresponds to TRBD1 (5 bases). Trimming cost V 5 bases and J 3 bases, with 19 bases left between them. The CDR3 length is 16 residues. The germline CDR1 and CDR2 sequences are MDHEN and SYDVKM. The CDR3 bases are TGTGCCAGCAGTCCCTATTACGACAGTAAGCACACTGAAGCTTTCTTT. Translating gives CASSPYYDSKHTEAFF.

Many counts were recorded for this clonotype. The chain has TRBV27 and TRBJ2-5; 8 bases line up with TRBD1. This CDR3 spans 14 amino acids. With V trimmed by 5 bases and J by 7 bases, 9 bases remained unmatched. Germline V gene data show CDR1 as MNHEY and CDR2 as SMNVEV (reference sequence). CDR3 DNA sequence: TGTGCCAGCAGTGAATACAGGGGGAAAGGGACCCAGTACTTC. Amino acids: CASSEYRGKGTQYF.

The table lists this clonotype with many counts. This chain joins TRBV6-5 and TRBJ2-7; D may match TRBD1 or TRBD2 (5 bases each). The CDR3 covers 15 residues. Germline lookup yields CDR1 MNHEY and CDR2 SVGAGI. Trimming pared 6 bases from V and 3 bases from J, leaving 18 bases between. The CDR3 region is CASSKPQGVVYEQYF. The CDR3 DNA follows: TGTGCCAGCAGCAAGCCGCAGGGAGTAGTCTACGAGCAGTACTTC.

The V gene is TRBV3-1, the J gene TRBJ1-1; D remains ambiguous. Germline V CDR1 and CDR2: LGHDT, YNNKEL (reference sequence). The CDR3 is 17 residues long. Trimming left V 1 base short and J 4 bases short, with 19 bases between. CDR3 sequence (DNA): TGTGCCAGCAGCCAAGTGAAATTATGGGGAACCGGCACTGAAGCTTTCTTT. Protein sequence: CASSQVKLWGTGTEAFF.

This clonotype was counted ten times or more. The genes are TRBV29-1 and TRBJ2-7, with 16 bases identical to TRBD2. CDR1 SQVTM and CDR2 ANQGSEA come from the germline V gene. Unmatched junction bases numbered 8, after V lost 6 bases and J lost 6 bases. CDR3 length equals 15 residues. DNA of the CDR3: TGCAGCGTAGGGACTAGCGGGAGGGCCGGGGGCGAGCAGTACTTC. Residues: CSVGTSGRAGGEQYF.

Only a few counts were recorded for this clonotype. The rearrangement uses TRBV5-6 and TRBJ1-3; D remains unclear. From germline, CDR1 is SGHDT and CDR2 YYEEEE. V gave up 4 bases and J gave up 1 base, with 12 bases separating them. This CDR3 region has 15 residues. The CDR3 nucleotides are TGTGCCAGCAGCACGCCCCCGGGGTCTGGAAACACCATATATTTT. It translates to CASSTPPGSGNTIYF.

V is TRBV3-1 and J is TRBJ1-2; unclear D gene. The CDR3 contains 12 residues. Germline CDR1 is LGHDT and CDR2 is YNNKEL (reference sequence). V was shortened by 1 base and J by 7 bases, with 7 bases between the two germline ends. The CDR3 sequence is CASSQASAGYTF. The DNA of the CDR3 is TGTGCCAGCAGCCAAGCAAGTGCTGGCTACACCTTC.

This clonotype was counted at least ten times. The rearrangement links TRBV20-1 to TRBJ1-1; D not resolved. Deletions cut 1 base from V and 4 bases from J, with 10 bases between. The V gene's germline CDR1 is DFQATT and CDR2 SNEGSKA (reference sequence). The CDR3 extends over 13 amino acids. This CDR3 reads CSARVGFGTEAFF. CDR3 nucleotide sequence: TGCAGTGCTAGAGTGGGCTTTGGCACTGAAGCTTTCTTT.

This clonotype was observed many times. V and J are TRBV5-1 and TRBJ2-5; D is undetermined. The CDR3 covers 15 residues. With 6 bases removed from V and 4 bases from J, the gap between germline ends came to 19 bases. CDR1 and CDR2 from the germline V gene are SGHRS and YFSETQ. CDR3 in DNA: TGCGCCAGCATGGAATGGCCCTCAGGAAGAGAGACCCAGTACTTC. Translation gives CASMEWPSGRETQYF. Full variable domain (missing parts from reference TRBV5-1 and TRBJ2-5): KAGVTQTPRYLIKTRGQQVTLSCSPISGHRSVSWYQQTPGQGLQFLFEYFSETQRNKGNFPGRFSGRQFSNSRSEMNVSTLELGDSALYLCASMEWPSGRETQYFGPGTRLLVL.

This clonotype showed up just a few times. The CDR3 sequence is CASSPGHGFTEAFF. DNA for the CDR3: TGTGCCAGCAGCCCCGGACACGGTTTCACTGAAGCTTTCTTT. The chain carries TRBV7-2 and TRBJ1-1, with D possibly being TRBD1 (5 bases). Trimming cost V 5 bases and J 4 bases, with 14 bases left between them. This CDR3 comprises 14 residues. Germline V gene sequence: CDR1 SGHTA, CDR2 FQGNSA. Together with reference TRBV7-2 and TRBJ1-1, the CDR3 gives the full variable domain: GAGVSQSPSNKVTEKGKDVELRCDPISGHTALYWYRQSLGQGLEFLIYFQGNSAPDKSGLPSDRFSAERTGGSVSTLTIQRTQQEDSAVYLCASSPGHGFTEAFFGQGTRLTVV.

CDR3 coding DNA: TGTGCCAGCAGGGCAGACGATTGGTATGGCTACACCTTC. It translates to CASRADDWYGYTF. The chain links TRBV6-1 to TRBJ1-2; D gene ambiguous. The germline V and J ends were trimmed by 6 bases and 5 bases, with 13 bases remaining between them. This CDR3 has 13 amino acids. Germline CDR1 MNHNS, CDR2 SASEGT.

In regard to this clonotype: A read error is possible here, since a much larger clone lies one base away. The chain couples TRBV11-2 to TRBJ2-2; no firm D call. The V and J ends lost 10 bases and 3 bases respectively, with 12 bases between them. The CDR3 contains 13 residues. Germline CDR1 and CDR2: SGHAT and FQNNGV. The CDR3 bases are TGTGCCACCGGACGGACGGACACCGGGGAGCTGTTTTTT. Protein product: CATGRTDTGELFF.

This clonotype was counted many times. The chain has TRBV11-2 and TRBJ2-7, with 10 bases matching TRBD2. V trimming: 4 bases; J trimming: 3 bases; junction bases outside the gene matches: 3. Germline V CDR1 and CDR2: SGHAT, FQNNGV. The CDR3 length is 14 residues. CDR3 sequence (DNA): TGTGCCAGCAGCTGGGCTAGCGGGAGCTACGAGCAGTACTTC. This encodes CASSWASGSYEQYF.

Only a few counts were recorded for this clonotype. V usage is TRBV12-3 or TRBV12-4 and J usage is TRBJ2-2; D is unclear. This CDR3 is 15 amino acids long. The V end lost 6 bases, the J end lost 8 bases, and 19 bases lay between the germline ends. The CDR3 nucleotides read TGTGCCAGCAGAAGCCAGTCCAGAATCGAGGGGGAGCTGTTTTTT. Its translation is CASRSQSRIEGELFF.

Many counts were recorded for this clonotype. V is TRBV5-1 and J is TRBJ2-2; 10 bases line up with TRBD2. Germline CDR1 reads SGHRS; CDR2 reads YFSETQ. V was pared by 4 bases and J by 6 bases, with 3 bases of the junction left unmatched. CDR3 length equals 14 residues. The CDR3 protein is CASSTGLAAGELFF. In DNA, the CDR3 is TGCGCCAGCAGCACCGGACTAGCGGCCGGGGAGCTGTTTTTT.

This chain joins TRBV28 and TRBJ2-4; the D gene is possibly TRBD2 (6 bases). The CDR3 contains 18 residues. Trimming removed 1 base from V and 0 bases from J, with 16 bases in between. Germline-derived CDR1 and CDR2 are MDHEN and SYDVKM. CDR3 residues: CASSLSSLAEIAKNIQYF. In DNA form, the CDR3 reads TGTGCCAGCAGTTTATCGAGCTTAGCGGAAATAGCCAAAAACATTCAGTACTTC.

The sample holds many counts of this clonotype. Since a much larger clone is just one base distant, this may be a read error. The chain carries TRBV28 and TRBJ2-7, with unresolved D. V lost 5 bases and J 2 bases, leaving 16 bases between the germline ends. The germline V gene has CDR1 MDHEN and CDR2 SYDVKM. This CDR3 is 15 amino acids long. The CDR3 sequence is CASSLRPDAPYEQYF. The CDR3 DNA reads TGTGCCAGCAGTCTTCGGCCCGACGCTCCCTACGAGCAGTACTTC. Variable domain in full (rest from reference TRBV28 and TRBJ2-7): DVKVTQSSRYLVKRTGEKVFLECVQDMDHENMFWYRQDPGLGLRLIYFSYDVKMKEKGDIPEGYSVSREKKERFSLILESASTNQTSMYLCASSLRPDAPYEQYFGPGTRLTVT.

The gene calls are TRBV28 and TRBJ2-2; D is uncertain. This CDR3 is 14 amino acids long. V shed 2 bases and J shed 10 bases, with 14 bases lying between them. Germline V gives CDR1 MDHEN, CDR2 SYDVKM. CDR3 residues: CASSLPLSQTELFF. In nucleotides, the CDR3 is TGTGCCAGCAGTTTACCCCTCTCACAAACGGAGCTGTTTTTT.

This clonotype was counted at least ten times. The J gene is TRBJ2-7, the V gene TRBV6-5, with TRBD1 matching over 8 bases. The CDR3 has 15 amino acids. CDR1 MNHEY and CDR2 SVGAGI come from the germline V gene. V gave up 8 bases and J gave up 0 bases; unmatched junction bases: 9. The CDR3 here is CASLGQAATSYEQYF. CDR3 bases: TGTGCCAGCCTGGGACAGGCGGCTACCTCCTACGAGCAGTACTTC.

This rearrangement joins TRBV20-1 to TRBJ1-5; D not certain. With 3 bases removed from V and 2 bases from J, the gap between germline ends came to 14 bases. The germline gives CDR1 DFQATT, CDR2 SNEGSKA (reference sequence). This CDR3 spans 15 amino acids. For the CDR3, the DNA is TGCAGTGCTAGCTTCGAAGATAGTGGCAATCAGCCCCAGCATTTT. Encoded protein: CSASFEDSGNQPQHF.

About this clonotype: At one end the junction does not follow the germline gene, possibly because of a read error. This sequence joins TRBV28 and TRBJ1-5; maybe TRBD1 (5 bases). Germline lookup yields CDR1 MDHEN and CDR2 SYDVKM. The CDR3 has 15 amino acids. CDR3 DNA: TGTGCCAGCAGTGCGACAGCGACGAAGTATCAGCCCCAGCTTTTT. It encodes CASSATATKYQPQLF.

Written as DNA, the CDR3 is TGTGCCAGCAGTTATTTAGCGGGATCGGACGAGCAGTACTTC. Amino acids: CASSYLAGSDEQYF. V is TRBV6-5 and J is TRBJ2-7; TRBD2 matches 8 bases. Germline values: CDR1 MNHEY, CDR2 SVGAGI. The CDR3 is 14 residues long. V was clipped by 3 bases and J by 5 bases; unmatched bases: 6.

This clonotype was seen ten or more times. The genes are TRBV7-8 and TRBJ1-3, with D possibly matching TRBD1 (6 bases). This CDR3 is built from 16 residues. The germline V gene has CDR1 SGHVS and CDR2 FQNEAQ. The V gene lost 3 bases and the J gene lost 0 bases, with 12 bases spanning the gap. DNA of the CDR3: TGTGCCAGCAGCTTGTCGGGACAAATCTCTGGAAACACCATATATTTT. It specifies CASSLSGQISGNTIYF.

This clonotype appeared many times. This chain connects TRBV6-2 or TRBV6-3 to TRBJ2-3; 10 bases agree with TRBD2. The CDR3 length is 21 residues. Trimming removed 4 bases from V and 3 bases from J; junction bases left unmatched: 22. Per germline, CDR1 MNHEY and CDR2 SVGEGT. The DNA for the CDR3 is TGTGCCAGCAGTTCGGTAACAGGGATCCAAGCGGGAGGGCGCGGAACAGATACGCAGTATTTT. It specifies CASSSVTGIQAGGRGTDTQYF.

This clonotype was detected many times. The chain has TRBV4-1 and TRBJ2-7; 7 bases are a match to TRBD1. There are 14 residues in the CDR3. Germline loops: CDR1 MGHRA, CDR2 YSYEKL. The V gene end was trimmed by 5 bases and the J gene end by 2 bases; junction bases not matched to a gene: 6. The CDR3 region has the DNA TGCGCCAGCAGCTCTTGGGACAGAACCTACGAGCAGTACTTC. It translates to CASSSWDRTYEQYF.

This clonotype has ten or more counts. The CDR3 DNA is TGTGCCAGCAGTCAGGAGGGGATAATGAACACTGAAGCTTTCTTT. This sequence encodes CASSQEGIMNTEAFF. V is TRBV6-1 and J is TRBJ1-1; TRBD1 is a possible D gene (5 bases). Germline V lookup: CDR1 MNHNS, CDR2 SASEGT. This CDR3 region has 15 residues. V lost 5 bases, J lost 0 bases, and 13 bases lay in between.

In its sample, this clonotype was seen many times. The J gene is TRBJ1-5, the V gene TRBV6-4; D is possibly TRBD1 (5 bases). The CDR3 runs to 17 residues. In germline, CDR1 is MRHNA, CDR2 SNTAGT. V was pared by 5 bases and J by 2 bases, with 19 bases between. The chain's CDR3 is CASSPNPWGQGNQPQHF. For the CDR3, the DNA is TGTGCCAGCAGTCCAAATCCTTGGGGCCAGGGCAATCAGCCCCAGCATTTT.

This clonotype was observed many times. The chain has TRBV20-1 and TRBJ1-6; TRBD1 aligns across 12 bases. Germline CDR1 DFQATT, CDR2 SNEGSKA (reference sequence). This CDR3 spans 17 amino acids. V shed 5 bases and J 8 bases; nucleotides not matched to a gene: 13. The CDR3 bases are TGCAGTGCTCAGACTTGGCGGGACAGGGGGCGCTATTCACCCCTCCACTTT. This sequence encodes CSAQTWRDRGRYSPLHF.

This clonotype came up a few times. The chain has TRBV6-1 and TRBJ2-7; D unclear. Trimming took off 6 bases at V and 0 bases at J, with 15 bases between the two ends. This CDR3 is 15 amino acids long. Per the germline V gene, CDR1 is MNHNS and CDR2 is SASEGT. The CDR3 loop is CASSSPNSNSYEQYF. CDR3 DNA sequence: TGTGCCAGCAGCTCACCTAACAGTAACTCCTACGAGCAGTACTTC.